This T cell receptor beta chain was documented in a study of blood T cell repertoires in COVID-19. The overall study: From T cells, B-cell-depleted T cells, or PBMCs came the material, which was cDNA or gDNA.

CDR1 and CDR2 from the germline V gene are MDHEN and SYDVKM. Trimming cost V 1 base and J 5 bases; bases outside gene matches: 4. The CDR3 is 15 amino acids. Measured with immunoSEQ multiplex PCR; TCRdb has only the in-frame clones, and not every one. The sample shows approximately 450,000 clones, roughly nine tenths of them seen only once. Self-reported history from a screening survey and questionnaire set each donor's cohort. The origin of this receptor is a man aged 25 to 40 who had recovered from COVID-19. The chain combines TRBV28 with TRBJ2-2, with 7 bases identical to TRBD2. Sample: PBMCs or T cells enriched from blood (not recorded which). The CDR3 loop reads CASSLFLAETGELFF. The CDR3 nucleotides are TGTGCCAGCAGTTTATTCCTAGCGGAGACCGGGGAGCTGTTTTTT.